The T cell receptor beta chain described here comes from a study of response to subunit inactivated influenza vaccine. Findings and caveats of the study: Authors suggested each seasonal influenza vaccination recruits few new T cells.

This clonotype was detected a few times. Its antigen is not identified. The CDR3 sequence is 16 residues long. V was pared by 1 base and J by 0 bases, with 12 bases between. Germline CDR1 and CDR2: LGHNA and YNFKEQ. TCRdb independently ran MiXCR on the RT-PCR reads; one entry per CDR3 protein. The sample carries 650,000 to 700,000 distinct CDR3 sequences, approximately 15% recorded once. The source material was PBMCs from blood, sampled approximately 13 days after vaccination. The clonotype comes from a man in his forties or fifties who received an inactivated influenza vaccine. The rearrangement links TRBV4-2 to TRBJ2-5; perhaps TRBD1 as D (5 bases). The CDR3 nucleotides are TGTGCCAGCAGCCAAGCTTCTCAGGGCCACCAAGAGACCCAGTACTTC. The encoded protein is CASSQASQGHQETQYF.